The 25 T cell receptor beta chains below were found in one sample sequenced in a study of early T cells in non-severe SARS-CoV-2 infection. Using its own MiXCR run on the 5' RACE reads, TCRdb lists one record per CDR3 protein. The sample includes tens of thousands of distinct CDR3 sequences, over 8% of them seen just once. The sequenced sample was whole blood, obtained at baseline. The source is an adult who was a healthcare worker with PCR-confirmed SARS-CoV-2 infection or an uninfected control (not recorded which).

The gene calls are TRBV6-2 or TRBV6-3 and TRBJ2-5; D is uncertain. CDR1 MNHEY and CDR2 SVGEGT come from the germline V gene. CDR3 length: 14 residues. V dropped 5 bases and J dropped 1 base, with 11 bases sitting between them. In DNA form, the CDR3 reads TGTGCCAGCAGTGTACTCGCTTTCCAAGAGACCCAGTACTTC. This codes for CASSVLAFQETQYF.

This sequence joins TRBV20-1 and TRBJ2-1, with 14 nucleotides matching TRBD2. Losses at the gene ends were 5 bases for V and 8 bases for J; bases not matched to a gene: 5. The CDR3 contains 14 residues. CDR1 is DFQATT, CDR2 SNEGSKA, per germline (reference sequence). The CDR3 DNA is TGCAGTGCTCCCGGGACTAGCGGGAGCGATGAGCAGTTCTTC. Translating it yields CSAPGTSGSDEQFF.

There are a few counts of this clonotype. The genes are TRBV28 and TRBJ2-5; TRBD1 matches 11 bases. J lost 5 bases, V lost 4 bases, and 6 bases had no gene match. Germline assignment: CDR1 MDHEN and CDR2 SYDVKM. CDR3 length: 15 residues. CDR3 amino acids: CASSSWTGGSETQYF. The CDR3 nucleotides read TGTGCCAGCAGTTCCTGGACAGGGGGCTCGGAGACCCAGTACTTC.

CDR3 sequence: CSANKGTGGNPPLHF. The CDR3 nucleotides read TGCAGTGCTAACAAGGGGACAGGGGGAAACCCACCCCTCCACTTT. The chain recombines TRBV20-1 with TRBJ1-6; 11 nucleotides agree with TRBD1. V lost 4 bases, J lost 11 bases, and 10 bases stayed unmatched. The CDR3 totals 15 residues. Germline V gene data show CDR1 as DFQATT and CDR2 as SNEGSKA (reference sequence).

At least ten counts were recorded for this clonotype. The V call is TRBV6-4, the J call TRBJ1-1, with unresolved D. This CDR3 contains 13 residues. V shed 2 bases and J shed 1 base, with 5 bases lying between them. CDR1 is MRHNA, CDR2 SNTAGT, per germline. CDR3 DNA sequence: TGTGCCAGCAGTGACAGCGAGAACACTGAAGCTTTCTTT. The encoded protein is CASSDSENTEAFF.

V and J are TRBV27 and TRBJ1-1; D not certain. The ends were cut back, 7 bases at V and 0 bases at J, with 9 bases in the middle. CDR1 is MNHEY and CDR2 is SMNVEV in the germline V gene (reference sequence). CDR3 length: 13 residues. Here the CDR3 DNA reads TGTGCCAGCACCGGGCTCGTGAACACTGAAGCTTTCTTT. This sequence encodes CASTGLVNTEAFF.

The chain combines TRBV6-2 or TRBV6-3 with TRBJ1-5, with D perhaps TRBD1 (5 bases). The germline V gene encodes CDR1 MNHEY and CDR2 SVGEGT. The CDR3 has 15 amino acids. V gave up 2 bases and J gave up 7 bases, with 15 bases separating them. This CDR3 is CASSYGQGGRQPQHF. The CDR3 bases are TGTGCCAGCAGTTACGGGCAGGGAGGCCGGCAGCCCCAGCATTTT.

This clonotype was detected ten times or more. At one of its ends the junction is not consistent with the germline gene, which may arise from a read error. The CDR3 sequence: CSARGELTGGELFF. As DNA, the CDR3 is TGCAGTGCCAGAGGGGAACTTACCGGCGGGGAGCTGTTTTTT. The chain is built from TRBV20-1 and TRBJ2-2; D tentatively reads TRBD1 or TRBD2 (5 bases each). CDR3 length: 14 residues. Germline V CDR1 and CDR2: DFQATT, SNEGSKA (reference sequence).

The chain uses TRBV2 and TRBJ1-2, with D possibly matching TRBD1 (6 bases). CDR3 length: 12 residues. V was pared by 4 bases and J by 8 bases, with 11 bases between. Germline V gene sequence: CDR1 SNHLY, CDR2 FYNNEI. This CDR3 is CASSAGEGGYTF. In DNA form, the CDR3 reads TGTGCCAGCAGTGCAGGGGAGGGCGGCTACACCTTC.

This clonotype was found a few times. This rearrangement joins TRBV18 to TRBJ2-5; D remains unclear. CDR3 size: 12 residues. CDR1 is KGHSH and CDR2 is LQKENI in the germline V gene. Between the trimmed V and J ends, which lost 5 bases and 1 base, there was a span of 5 bases. CDR3 coding DNA: TGTGCCAGCTCAGCCAGCCAAGAGACCCAGTACTTC. This sequence encodes CASSASQETQYF.

The rearrangement joins TRBV4-2 to TRBJ1-2; D may be TRBD1 (5 bases). In germline, CDR1 is LGHNA, CDR2 YNFKEQ. The CDR3 is made up of 15 amino acids. The V and J ends lost 1 base and 4 bases respectively, with 13 bases between them. CDR3 region: CASSQGPGTGYGYTF. The CDR3 region has the DNA TGTGCCAGCAGCCAAGGTCCGGGGACGGGCTATGGCTACACCTTC.

This clonotype has a handful of counts. The chain links TRBV11-2 to TRBJ2-7; D is perhaps TRBD2 (6 bases). V shed 2 bases and J shed 2 bases, with 19 bases lying between them. Per the germline V gene, CDR1 is SGHAT and CDR2 is FQNNGV. This CDR3 region has 17 residues. The CDR3 loop reads CASSLWRSAGFAYEQYF. The CDR3, as DNA: TGTGCCAGCAGCTTATGGAGATCGGCGGGGTTCGCCTACGAGCAGTACTTC.

In its sample, this clonotype was seen many times. The genes are TRBV28 and TRBJ2-6; no firm D call. Trimming left V 7 bases short and J 3 bases short, with 10 bases between. This CDR3 has 14 amino acids. CDR1 and CDR2 (germline): MDHEN, SYDVKM. CDR3 nucleotides: TGTGCCAGCAAGTCCATTTATGGGGCCAACGTCCTGACTTTC. Protein sequence: CASKSIYGANVLTF.

This clonotype was seen a handful of times. The J gene is TRBJ2-5, the V gene TRBV5-1, with D tentatively TRBD2 (6 bases). The CDR3 runs to 14 residues. Per the germline V gene, CDR1 is SGHRS and CDR2 is YFSETQ. The V and J ends lost 0 bases and 4 bases respectively, with 10 bases between them. The CDR3 DNA follows: TGCGCCAGCAGCTTGGTTAGCGGTAGAGAGACCCAGTACTTC. This codes for CASSLVSGRETQYF.

This chain connects TRBV12-3 or TRBV12-4 to TRBJ1-5, with 10 bases lining up with TRBD1. Trimming removed 6 bases from V and 4 bases from J; junction bases left unmatched: 3. This CDR3 contains 14 residues. The CDR3 DNA sequence: TGTGCCAGCAGGCGGGACAGGGGTAATCAGCCCCAGCATTTT. Encoded protein: CASRRDRGNQPQHF.

This clonotype came up many times. The chain employs TRBV20-1 and TRBJ2-7; D not resolved. CDR1 and CDR2 (germline): DFQATT, SNEGSKA (reference sequence). V lost 1 base and J lost 4, with 14 bases in between. The CDR3 length is 14 residues. The CDR3, as DNA: TGCAGTGCTAGAGTTTTCAGGAACTCTTACGAGCAGTACTTC. Protein product: CSARVFRNSYEQYF.

This clonotype has a count of ten or more. This chain joins TRBV5-4 and TRBJ1-2; possible D gene TRBD1, 6 bases. Germline CDR1 SGHNT, CDR2 YYREEE (reference sequence). This CDR3 is 14 amino acids long. V was cut by 5 bases and J by 2 bases, with 13 bases left in between. The CDR3 is CASRQQGINYGYTF. DNA of the CDR3: TGTGCCAGCAGGCAACAGGGTATAAACTATGGCTACACCTTC. The full variable domain, completed using reference TRBV5-4 and TRBJ1-2, is ETGVTQSPTHLIKTRGQQVTLRCSSQSGHNTVSWYQQALGQGPQFIFQYYREEENGRGNFPPRFSGLQFPNYSSELNVNALELDDSALYLCASRQQGINYGYTFGSGTRLTVV.

The chain employs TRBV29-1 and TRBJ2-6; D is possibly TRBD1 (5 bases). This CDR3 region has 14 residues. Germline V gene data show CDR1 as SQVTM and CDR2 as ANQGSEA. Trimming removed 7 bases from V and 0 bases from J, with 10 bases in between. In DNA form, the CDR3 reads TGCAGCGCGCTAACAGGCTCTGGGGCCAACGTCCTGACTTTC. Its translation: CSALTGSGANVLTF.

The rearrangement links TRBV27 to TRBJ2-7, with D possibly matching TRBD1 (6 bases). The CDR3 totals 18 residues. V lost 0 bases and J lost 1, with 19 bases in between. Germline V gene data show CDR1 as MNHEY and CDR2 as SMNVEV (reference sequence). This chain's CDR3 is CASSLSAPEQGWSYEQYF. The CDR3 nucleotides read TGTGCCAGCAGTTTATCGGCCCCTGAACAGGGTTGGTCCTACGAGCAGTACTTC.

The chain couples TRBV12-3 or TRBV12-4 to TRBJ2-3, with D possibly TRBD2 on 6 matching bases. Between the trimmed V and J ends, which lost 8 bases and 0 bases, there was a span of 12 bases. There are 14 residues in the CDR3. This chain's CDR3 is CASAEGISTDTQYF. The CDR3 nucleotides read TGTGCCAGCGCGGAGGGAATTAGCACAGATACGCAGTATTTT.

This chain joins TRBV20-1 and TRBJ2-1; D possibly corresponds to TRBD2 (6 bases). The CDR3 loop spans 15 amino acids. Trimming removed 0 bases at V and 6 bases at J, with 15 bases between. Germline V gene data show CDR1 as DFQATT and CDR2 as SNEGSKA (reference sequence). This chain's CDR3 is CSARDPSGPGNEQFF. The CDR3 coding sequence is TGCAGTGCTAGAGATCCCAGCGGGCCGGGCAATGAGCAGTTCTTC.

This CDR3 is CASNSPGKTQYF. The CDR3 bases are TGTGCCAGCAACTCCCCCGGGAAGACCCAGTACTTC. V is TRBV6-1 and J is TRBJ2-5, with D possibly being TRBD2 (5 bases). Per the germline V gene, CDR1 is MNHNS and CDR2 is SASEGT. Trimming shortened V by 7 bases and J by 6 bases, and 12 bases separated the two germline ends. The CDR3 consists of 12 residues.

This clonotype was seen many times. The chain uses TRBV3-1 and TRBJ2-2, with 9 bases that match TRBD1. The germline gives CDR1 LGHDT, CDR2 YNNKEL (reference sequence). The CDR3 spans 12 residues. The V and J ends lost 6 bases and 12 bases, in that order; junction bases with no gene match: 5. The CDR3 DNA reads as TGTGCCAGCAGTCAGACAGGGGGAAAGCTGTTTTTT. Translated, it gives CASSQTGGKLFF. The whole variable domain, remainder taken from reference TRBV3-1 and TRBJ2-2, is DTAVSQTPKYLVTQMGNDKSIKCEQNLGHDTMYWYKQDSKKFLKIMFSYNNKELIINETVPNRFSPKSPDKAHLNLHINSLELGDSAVYFCASSQTGGKLFFGEGSRLTVL.

CDR3: CASSLRVESSPLHF. CDR3 in DNA: TGTGCCAGCAGCTTACGGGTTGAGAGTTCACCCCTCCACTTT. The chain joins TRBV7-9 to TRBJ1-6, with unresolved D. The ends were cut back, 2 bases at V and 9 bases at J, with 11 bases in the middle. Germline V lookup: CDR1 SEHNR, CDR2 FQNEAQ (reference sequence). The CDR3 loop spans 14 amino acids.

Ten or more counts support this clonotype. J is TRBJ2-7 and V is TRBV11-2; D tentatively fits TRBD1 or TRBD2 (5 bases each). V lost 8 bases and J 2 bases, leaving 22 bases between the germline ends. CDR1 is SGHAT and CDR2 is FQNNGV in the germline V gene. The CDR3 runs to 16 residues. The CDR3 region has the DNA TGTGCCAGCCAGAGAGGTTGGGGGAACGAAGCCTACGAGCAGTACTTC. This translates into CASQRGWGNEAYEQYF.